The text below deals with one T cell receptor (beta chain). Preparation of the TCRbeta library involved a method that used unique molecular identifiers. TCRdb itself ran the PCR reads through MiXCR, one entry per CDR3 protein. The table lists roughly 500,000 distinct CDR3 sequences, approximately 30% of them singletons. This entry comes from a study of T-cell reconstitution after alpha-beta-depleted transplantation in children. Germline assignment: CDR1 SQVTM and CDR2 ANQGSEA. V was cut by 7 bases and J by 8 bases, with 14 bases left in between. The CDR3 runs to 11 residues. The sequence came from a human donor who donated a stem cell graft to a child with aplastic anemia. V usage is TRBV29-1 and J usage is TRBJ1-2; D is undetermined. Specimen: PBMCs from the stem cell graft donor, collected from the stem cell graft. For the CDR3, the DNA is TGCAGCGCCTTTGACGGGAAAGGCTACACCTTC. It codes for CSAFDGKGYTF.